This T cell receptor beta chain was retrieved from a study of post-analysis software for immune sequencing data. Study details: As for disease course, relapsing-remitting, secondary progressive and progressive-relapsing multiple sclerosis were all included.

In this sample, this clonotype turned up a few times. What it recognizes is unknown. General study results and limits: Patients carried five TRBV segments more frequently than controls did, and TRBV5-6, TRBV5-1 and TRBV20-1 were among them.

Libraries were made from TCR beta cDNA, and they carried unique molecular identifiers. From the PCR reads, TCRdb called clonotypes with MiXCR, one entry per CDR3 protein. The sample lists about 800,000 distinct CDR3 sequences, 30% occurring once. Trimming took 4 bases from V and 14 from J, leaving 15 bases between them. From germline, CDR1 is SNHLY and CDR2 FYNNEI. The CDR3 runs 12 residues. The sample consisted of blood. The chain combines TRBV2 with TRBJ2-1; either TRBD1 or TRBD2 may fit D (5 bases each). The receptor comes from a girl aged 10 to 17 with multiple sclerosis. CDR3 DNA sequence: TGTGCCAGCAGTGGAGACCAGGGAGAGGAGTTCTTC. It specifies CASSGDQGEEFF.